This T cell receptor beta chain was obtained from a study of beta chain features in type 1 diabetes. Findings and limits, study-wide: Whether TCRB rearrangement is influenced by HLA type went unresolved here. PCR might preferentially amplify shorter templates, equally in patients and controls. VDJ junctions in type 1 diabetes patients carried more deletions and fewer insertions. Shortening that was moderate but significant affected the TCRB CDR3s of Type 1 diabetes patients in all four CD4+ subsets.

TCRB transcripts that were expressed got sequenced, as all of the isolated RNA had been reverse transcribed. Here immunoSEQ multiplex PCR was the method, and the copy in TCRdb shows in-frame clones only, minus some. This table has over 40,000 clones, approximately 62% appearing once. Comment on this clone: Its antigen is unidentified.

The sequence came from a young man with type 1 diabetes. Some clones in this sample may be carry-over from other donors' samples. Sequenced: Tregs from blood.

CDR3 amino acids: CASSQSGGAYNEQFF. CDR3 coding DNA: TGTGCCAGCAGCCAGAGCGGGGGGGCGTACAATGAGCAGTTCTTC. The chain has TRBV5-4 and TRBJ2-1, with 10 bases lining up with TRBD2. This CDR3 region has 15 residues. Germline values: CDR1 SGHNT, CDR2 YYREEE (reference sequence). After removal of 4 bases from V and 4 bases from J, the junction contained 5 bases not matched to a gene. Combining the CDR3 with reference TRBV5-4 and TRBJ2-1 gives the whole variable domain ETGVTQSPTHLIKTRGQQVTLRCSSQSGHNTVSWYQQALGQGPQFIFQYYREEENGRGNFPPRFSGLQFPNYSSELNVNALELDDSALYLCASSQSGGAYNEQFFGPGTRLTVL.